This T cell receptor (beta chain) was profiled in a study of neurological immune-mediated disorders. TCRdb redid the calling of the 5' RACE reads with MiXCR, one entry per CDR3 protein. The sample lists fewer than 25,000 distinct CDR3 sequences, about 9.4% occurring once. Of note for this clonotype: The junction departs from the called germline gene at one end, perhaps through a read error.

This receptor was identified in a woman aged 55 to 70 with HTLV-1-associated myelopathy (HAM/TSP). Sequencing was performed on PBMCs.

CDR3 protein: CANSRDTTWRQQKTEAFF. The CDR3 region has the DNA TGTGCCAACAGCAGAGATACGACTTGGAGGCAGCAAAAAACTGAAGCTTTCTTT. The chain is built from TRBV15 and TRBJ1-1; D not certain. Germline CDR1 LNHNV, CDR2 YYDKDF (reference sequence). The CDR3 is made up of 18 amino acids.